This TCR beta chain was sequenced in a study of chemoradiotherapy in HPV16-positive cancers. Clones were sequenced by immunoSEQ multiplex PCR, and TCRdb holds only the in-frame ones, with some missing. In the table there are 12,000 or so clones, 70% to 90% of which are singletons. CDR1 is MNHEY, CDR2 SMNVEV, per germline (reference sequence). J was trimmed by 1 base and V by 5 bases; bases with no gene match: 8. The CDR3 loop spans 15 amino acids. The rearrangement joins TRBV27 to TRBJ2-7; 7 positions match TRBD1. This TCR was sampled from a human donor with HPV-associated anogenital cancer. The material sequenced was blood, taken from a patient who underwent chemoradiotherapy. The CDR3 loop reads CASSQLGTASYEQYF. The CDR3, as DNA: TGTGCCAGCAGTCAATTAGGGACAGCTTCCTACGAGCAGTACTTC.